The 5 T cell receptor beta chains in this list originate from one sample, sequenced in a study of shared clonotypes between healthy human individuals (dated by TCRdb to 2019 to 2021). CD8 naive samples consisted of CD45RO-negative cells that were positively selected for CCR7, yielding a CD45RA+CCR7+ population without TemRA cells. Library construction relied on the immunoSEQ multiplex PCR assay. TCRdb stores this immuneACCESS table with in-frame sequences only. Part of the clones is absent; in the studies checked, under half of the shortfall reflects unresolved V genes, and no reason is known for the rest. This sample gives about 2,100,000 clones in total; 85% to 95% of them show up just once. 1.5% to 2% of the sample belongs to the ten largest clones. Sequences were obtained from naive CD8+ T cells from PBMCs. In light of the paper, this sample's cell subset or site label describes: CD45RA+CCR7+. The receptors were gathered from a man younger than 35 in good health. Some clones in this sample may be carry-over from other donors' samples.

The rearrangement uses TRBV7-3 and TRBJ2-3; a possible D gene is TRBD2 (6 bases). Germline CDR1 and CDR2: SGHTA and FQGTGA. V lost 1 base to trimming and J lost 5 bases, with 7 bases between them. There are 13 residues in the CDR3. The DNA for the CDR3 is TGTGCCAGCAGCTTAATGCGGGGAGATACGCAGTATTTT. This codes for CASSLMRGDTQYF.

This clone was seen only once. This CDR3 is also generated by other DNA sequences in the sample. V usage is TRBV28 and J usage is TRBJ2-7, with D perhaps TRBD2 (6 bases). Per germline, CDR1 MDHEN and CDR2 SYDVKM. The CDR3 has 14 amino acids. The V gene lost 2 bases and the J gene lost 2 bases, with 10 bases spanning the gap. As DNA, the CDR3 is TGTGCCAGCAGTTTAGGGGGGAGCGCCTACGAGCAGTACTTC. Translating it yields CASSLGGSAYEQYF.

V gene TRBV4-1 combines with J gene TRBJ2-1, with D tentatively TRBD1 (6 bases). Germline assignment: CDR1 MGHRA and CDR2 YSYEKL. The CDR3 is made up of 16 amino acids. Between the trimmed V and J ends, which lost 2 bases and 4 bases, there was a span of 15 bases. The CDR3 DNA follows: TGCGCCAGCAGCCAACTCAGGGGTGGCGGATACAATGAGCAGTTCTTC. This gives the protein CASSQLRGGGYNEQFF.

This clone was seen just once. The chain carries TRBV15 and TRBJ1-1, with unresolved D. CDR3 length equals 12 residues. Germline CDR1 reads LNHNV; CDR2 reads YYDKDF (reference sequence). Deletions cut 0 bases from V and 7 bases from J, with 6 bases between. CDR3 sequence (DNA): TGTGCCACCAGCAGAGAGGGTAATGAAGCTTTCTTT. Translating it yields CATSREGNEAFF. Variable domain in full (rest from reference TRBV15 and TRBJ1-1): DAMVIQNPRYQVTQFGKPVTLSCSQTLNHNVMYWYQQKSSQAPKLLFHYYDKDFNNEADTPDNFQSRRPNTSFCFLDIRSPGLGDTAMYLCATSREGNEAFFGQGTRLTVV.

Of note for this clone: Other DNA sequences of this sample code for an identical CDR3. The chain is built from TRBV9 and TRBJ2-2; the D gene is possibly TRBD2 (6 bases). This CDR3 contains 14 residues. Between the trimmed V and J ends, which lost 0 bases and 4 bases, there was a span of 7 bases. Germline values: CDR1 SGDLS, CDR2 YYNGEE. This chain's CDR3 is CASSVAGSTGELFF. In nucleotides, the CDR3 is TGTGCCAGCAGCGTAGCCGGGAGCACCGGGGAGCTGTTTTTT.